This T cell receptor beta chain was retrieved from a study of T cell repertoires in aging, cancer and after chemotherapy. Findings and limits, study-wide: In cancer patients, declining TCR diversity with age involved lost richness and lost evenness. In each cancer cohort, median generation probability increased across chemotherapy, suggesting thymic output rebounded.

By share, this clonotype counts as large. Its antigen is unidentified. The template was genomic DNA from peripheral blood, not RNA. A mixed TRB-A/B primer pool amplified rearranged TRB by multiplex touch-down PCR. One entry per CDR3 protein results from TCRdb running MiXCR on the multiplex PCR reads. The table has hundreds of distinct CDR3 sequences, roughly 32% seen once; the top ten hold more than 20%. This clonotype originated in a human donor with a blood cancer. Sequencing used blood.

The chain's CDR3 is CASKAGLEAFF. The CDR3 region has the DNA TGTGCCAGTAAGGCGGGGCTCGAAGCTTTCTTT. This chain links TRBV19 with TRBJ1-1; possibly TRBD1 for D (5 bases). Germline CDR1 reads LNHDA; CDR2 reads SQIVND (reference sequence). Between the trimmed V and J ends, which lost 7 bases and 8 bases, there was a span of 11 bases. The CDR3 extends over 11 amino acids.